These 10 T cell receptor beta chains share one sample of origin, sequenced in a study of T-cell reconstitution after alpha-beta-depleted transplantation in children. TCRbeta library construction was performed incorporating unique molecular identifiers. From the PCR reads, TCRdb called clonotypes with MiXCR, one entry per CDR3 protein. This sample has 200,000 to 250,000 distinct CDR3 sequences, with 12% found just once. The material was PBMCs from the stem cell graft donor, obtained from the stem cell graft. The receptors here all came from a human donor who donated a stem cell graft to a child with acute lymphoblastic leukemia.

This clonotype was seen at least ten times. The chain recombines TRBV20-1 with TRBJ2-3, with 7 bases aligning to TRBD2. Germline values: CDR1 DFQATT, CDR2 SNEGSKA (reference sequence). V lost 2 bases and J lost 2; bases outside the gene matches: 1. The CDR3 sequence is 13 residues long. This CDR3 is CSARLAATDTQYF. CDR3 DNA: TGCAGTGCTAGACTAGCGGCCACAGATACGCAGTATTTT.

This clonotype was counted at least ten times. V and J are TRBV7-8 and TRBJ1-1; D is uncertain. Per the germline V gene, CDR1 is SGHVS and CDR2 is FQNEAQ. The CDR3 has 14 amino acids. Trimming removed 5 bases from V and 0 bases from J, with 10 bases in between. The CDR3 protein is CASSPPTLNTEAFF. The CDR3 nucleotides read TGTGCCAGCAGCCCACCGACACTGAACACTGAAGCTTTCTTT.

This clonotype has at least ten counts. The chain is built from TRBV29-1 and TRBJ2-1, with D perhaps matching TRBD1 or TRBD2 (5 bases each). The germline gives CDR1 SQVTM, CDR2 ANQGSEA. Trimming cost V 5 bases and J 4 bases, with 12 bases left between them. The CDR3 extends over 13 amino acids. Here the CDR3 DNA reads TGCAGCGTTTCCGGGACGGCGTACAATGAGCAGTTCTTC. Translating gives CSVSGTAYNEQFF.

This clonotype was seen at least ten times. The chain links TRBV27 to TRBJ1-1; D not resolved. Per germline, CDR1 MNHEY and CDR2 SMNVEV (reference sequence). The CDR3 totals 13 residues. Trimming took 2 bases from V and 5 from J, leaving 9 bases between them. The CDR3 spells CASSLNLGTEAFF. DNA for the CDR3: TGTGCCAGCAGTTTAAATCTGGGGACTGAAGCTTTCTTT.

There are a few counts of this clonotype. The V call is TRBV29-1, the J call TRBJ2-2, with TRBD1 matching 7 bases. The CDR3 sequence is 18 residues long. V shed 7 bases, J shed 1 base, and the junction held 18 bases outside the gene matches. Germline CDR1 is SQVTM and CDR2 is ANQGSEA. CDR3 loop: CSARQGISTHLNTGELFF. The CDR3 DNA reads TGCAGCGCCAGACAGGGCATTTCGACCCATCTGAACACCGGGGAGCTGTTTTTT.

This clonotype was counted ten times or more. This chain joins TRBV4-1 and TRBJ2-5, with D possibly being TRBD2 (5 bases). Trimming left V 0 bases short and J 0 bases short, with 8 bases between. Germline V CDR1 and CDR2: MGHRA, YSYEKL. This CDR3 spans 15 amino acids. For the CDR3, the DNA is TGCGCCAGCAGCCAAGACGGGGTAGACCAAGAGACCCAGTACTTC. Translation: CASSQDGVDQETQYF.

The genes are TRBV7-2 and TRBJ2-7; possible D gene TRBD1, 6 bases. The CDR3 has 15 residues. V was shortened by 5 bases and J by 2 bases, with 16 bases between the two germline ends. The germline V gene has CDR1 SGHTA and CDR2 FQGNSA. This CDR3 reads CASSMTGQVTYEQYF. In DNA, the CDR3 is TGTGCCAGCAGCATGACAGGACAAGTTACCTACGAGCAGTACTTC.

This clonotype was seen repeatedly, ten times or more. This chain uses TRBV5-1 with TRBJ1-1; D gene uncertain. The CDR3 length is 13 residues. Trimming shortened V by 4 bases and J by 1 base, and 8 bases separated the two germline ends. CDR1 SGHRS and CDR2 YFSETQ come from the germline V gene. CDR3 sequence (DNA): TGCGCCAGCAGCGGGCAGACGAACACTGAAGCTTTCTTT. Translation: CASSGQTNTEAFF. The variable domain in full, with the rest retrieved from reference TRBV5-1 and TRBJ1-1, is KAGVTQTPRYLIKTRGQQVTLSCSPISGHRSVSWYQQTPGQGLQFLFEYFSETQRNKGNFPGRFSGRQFSNSRSEMNVSTLELGDSALYLCASSGQTNTEAFFGQGTRLTVV.

This clonotype was recorded at least ten times. The CDR3 protein is CASSSTNLGNTEAFF. CDR3 DNA sequence: TGTGCCAGCAGCTCCACCAATCTTGGGAACACTGAAGCTTTCTTT. The V gene is TRBV7-9, the J gene TRBJ1-1; D ambiguous. The germline V gene has CDR1 SEHNR and CDR2 FQNEAQ (reference sequence). The CDR3 sequence is 15 residues long. V dropped 4 bases and J dropped 1 base, with 13 bases sitting between them.

This clonotype was observed at least ten times. The V call is TRBV5-4, the J call TRBJ2-3, with a weak D call TRBD2 (6 bases). This CDR3 contains 15 residues. V was clipped by 9 bases and J by 2 bases, with 19 bases between them. The germline CDR1 and CDR2 sequences are SGHNT and YYREEE (reference sequence). The CDR3 nucleotides are TGTGCCACCCAGCGGACGGGGGAATACACAGATACGCAGTATTTT. Translating gives CATQRTGEYTDTQYF.